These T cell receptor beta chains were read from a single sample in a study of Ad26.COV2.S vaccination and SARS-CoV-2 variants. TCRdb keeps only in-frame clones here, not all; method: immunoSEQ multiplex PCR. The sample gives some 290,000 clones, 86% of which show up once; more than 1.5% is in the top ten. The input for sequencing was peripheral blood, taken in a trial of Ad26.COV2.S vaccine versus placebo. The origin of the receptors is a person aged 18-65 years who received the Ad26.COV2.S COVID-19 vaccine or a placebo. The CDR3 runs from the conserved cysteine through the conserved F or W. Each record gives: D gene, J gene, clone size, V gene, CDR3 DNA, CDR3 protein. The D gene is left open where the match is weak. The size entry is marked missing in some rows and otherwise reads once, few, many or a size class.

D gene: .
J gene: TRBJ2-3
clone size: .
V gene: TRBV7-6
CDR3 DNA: TGTGCCAGCAGCCCGAGCGCGTTCCCTAGCACAGATACGCAGTATTTT
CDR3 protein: CASSPSAFPSTDTQYF

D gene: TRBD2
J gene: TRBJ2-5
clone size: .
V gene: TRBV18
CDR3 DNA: TGTGCCAGCTCACAAGGGACTAGCGCGCGGGAGACCCAGTACTTC
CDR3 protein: CASSQGTSARETQYF

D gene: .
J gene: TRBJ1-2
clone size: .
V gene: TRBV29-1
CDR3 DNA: TGCAGCGTTGAAGATCTTGCGAGACCTAACTATGGCTACACCTTC
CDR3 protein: CSVEDLARPNYGYTF

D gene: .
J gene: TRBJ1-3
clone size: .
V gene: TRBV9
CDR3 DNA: TGTGCCAGCAGCGTAGTTGCGGGGGGACTGACATCTGGAAACACCATATATTTT
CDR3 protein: CASSVVAGGLTSGNTIYF

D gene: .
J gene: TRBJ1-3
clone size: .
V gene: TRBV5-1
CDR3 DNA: TGCGCCAGCAGCTTTGGGGAGTCTGGAAACACCATATATTTT
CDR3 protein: CASSFGESGNTIYF

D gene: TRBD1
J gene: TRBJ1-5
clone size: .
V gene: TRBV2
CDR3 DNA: TGTGCCAGCAGTGGCTGGGGACAGGGAGGTCAGCCCCAGCATTTT
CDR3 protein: CASSGWGQGGQPQHF

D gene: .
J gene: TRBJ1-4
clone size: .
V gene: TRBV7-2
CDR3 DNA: TGTGCCAGCAGCTTACACCTCGGGGGGACCTCCAATGAAAAACTGTTTTTT
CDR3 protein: CASSLHLGGTSNEKLFF

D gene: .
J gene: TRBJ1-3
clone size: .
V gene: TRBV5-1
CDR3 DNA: TGCGCCAGCAGCTTTGGGCGGGGAGGAAACACCATATATTTT
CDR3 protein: CASSFGRGGNTIYF

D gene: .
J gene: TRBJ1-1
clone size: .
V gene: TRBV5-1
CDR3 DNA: TGCGCCAGCAGCTTTCAGGGAGATCCAAACACTGAAGCTTTCTTT
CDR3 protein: CASSFQGDPNTEAFF

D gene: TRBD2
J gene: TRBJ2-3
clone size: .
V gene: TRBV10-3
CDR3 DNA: TGTGCCATCTCGGGCGGGACTACTTCTAGCACAGATACGCAGTATTTT
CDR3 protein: CAISGGTTSSTDTQYF

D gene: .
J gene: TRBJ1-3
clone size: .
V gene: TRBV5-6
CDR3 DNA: TGTGCCAGCAGCGGGGACATGGCGCGAGGGCCCATATATTTT
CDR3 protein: CASSGDMARGPIYF

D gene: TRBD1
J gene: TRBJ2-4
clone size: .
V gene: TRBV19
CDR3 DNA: TGTGCCAGTAGTGGACAGGGACGAAACATTCAGTACTTC
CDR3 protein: CASSGQGRNIQYF

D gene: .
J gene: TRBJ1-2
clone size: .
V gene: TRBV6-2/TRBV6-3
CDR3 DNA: TGTGCCAGCAGTTACGGAGGGGTCGGTGGCTACACCTTC
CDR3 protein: CASSYGGVGGYTF

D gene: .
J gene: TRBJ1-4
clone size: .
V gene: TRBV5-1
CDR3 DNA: TGCGCCAGCAGCTCGGGGGCTACTAATGAAAAACTGTTTTTT
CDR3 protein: CASSSGATNEKLFF

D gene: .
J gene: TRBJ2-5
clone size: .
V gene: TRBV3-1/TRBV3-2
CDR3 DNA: TGTGCCAGCAGCCAAGATCCCGAGGCCGAGTACTTC
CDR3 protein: CASSQDPEAEYF

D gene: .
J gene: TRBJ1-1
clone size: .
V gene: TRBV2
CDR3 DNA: TGTGCCAGCAGTGAACGGACCGGGAACACTGAAGCTTTCTTT
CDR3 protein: CASSERTGNTEAFF

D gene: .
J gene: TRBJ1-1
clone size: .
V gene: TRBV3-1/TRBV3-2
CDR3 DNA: TGTGCCAGCAGCCAAGATTCGTCGGGGTTGTACACTGAAGCTTTCTTT
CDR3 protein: CASSQDSSGLYTEAFF

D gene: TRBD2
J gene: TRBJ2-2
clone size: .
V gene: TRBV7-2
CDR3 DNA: TGTGCCAGCAGCTTTACTAGCGGGGGCGGGGAGCTGTTTTTT
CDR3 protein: CASSFTSGGGELFF

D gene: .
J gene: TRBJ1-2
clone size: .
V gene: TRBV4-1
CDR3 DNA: TGCGCCAGCAGCTGGGGGAGGGATGCCTATGGCTACACCTTC
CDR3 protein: CASSWGRDAYGYTF

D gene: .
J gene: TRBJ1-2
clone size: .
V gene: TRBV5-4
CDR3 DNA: TGTGCCAGCAGCTTGGCAGGGAATATCTACACCTTC
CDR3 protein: CASSLAGNIYTF

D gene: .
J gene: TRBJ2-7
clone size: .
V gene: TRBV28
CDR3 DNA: TGTGCCAGCAGCTCCCGAGGGGTGGGGGACGAGCAGTACTTC
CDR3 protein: CASSSRGVGDEQYF

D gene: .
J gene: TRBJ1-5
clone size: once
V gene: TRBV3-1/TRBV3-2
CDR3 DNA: TGTGCCAGCAGCCAAACCAGGAACAATCAGCCCCAGCATTTT
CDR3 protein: CASSQTRNNQPQHF

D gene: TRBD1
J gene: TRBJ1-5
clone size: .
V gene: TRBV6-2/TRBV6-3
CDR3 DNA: TGTGCCAGCAGCCCGGGACAGGGGGGGCAGCCCCAGCATTTT
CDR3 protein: CASSPGQGGQPQHF

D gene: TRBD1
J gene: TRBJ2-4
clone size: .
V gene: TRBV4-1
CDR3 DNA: TGCGCCAGCAGCCAAGAGCAGGGGGCAACAGCCAAAAACATTCAGTACTTC
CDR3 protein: CASSQEQGATAKNIQYF

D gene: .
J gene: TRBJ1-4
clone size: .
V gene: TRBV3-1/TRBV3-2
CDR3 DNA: TGTGCCAGCAGCCAAGTAAGGGGGAAAGAGGAAAAACTGTTTTTT
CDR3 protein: CASSQVRGKEEKLFF

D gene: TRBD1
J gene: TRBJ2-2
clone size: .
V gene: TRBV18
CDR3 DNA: TGTGCCAGCTCACAACTAGGGGGCGAGAACACCGGGGAGCTGTTTTTT
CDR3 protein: CASSQLGGENTGELFF

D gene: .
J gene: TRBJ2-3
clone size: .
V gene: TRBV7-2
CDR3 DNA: TGTGCCAGCAGCTCCTTGGGAGGCAGCACAGATACGCAGTATTTT
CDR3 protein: CASSSLGGSTDTQYF

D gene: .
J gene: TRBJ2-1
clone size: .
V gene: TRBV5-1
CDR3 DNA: TGCGCCAGCGGGGAAGACAATGAGCAGTTCTTC
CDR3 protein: CASGEDNEQFF

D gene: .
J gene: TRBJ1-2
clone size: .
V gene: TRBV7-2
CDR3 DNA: TGTGCCAGCAGCCTCAGTGGACTGACTAACTATGGCTACACCTTC
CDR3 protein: CASSLSGLTNYGYTF

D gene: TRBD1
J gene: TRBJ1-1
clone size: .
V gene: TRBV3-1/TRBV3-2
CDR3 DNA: TGTGCCAGCAGCTTTGGACAGGGGAGCACTGAAGCTTTCTTT
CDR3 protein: CASSFGQGSTEAFF

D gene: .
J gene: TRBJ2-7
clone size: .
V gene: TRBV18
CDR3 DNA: TGTGCCAGCTCACCACAAAGGATTACCTCCTACGAGCAGTACTTC
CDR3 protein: CASSPQRITSYEQYF

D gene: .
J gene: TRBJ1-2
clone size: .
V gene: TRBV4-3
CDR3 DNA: TGCGCCAGCAGCCAAGGTTCGGGGGCTGGTGGCTACACCTTC
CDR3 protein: CASSQGSGAGGYTF

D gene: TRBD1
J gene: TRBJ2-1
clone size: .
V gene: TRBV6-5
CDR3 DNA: TGTGCCAGCAGGATGACCGGGACAGGGTACAATGAGCAGTTCTTC
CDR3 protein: CASRMTGTGYNEQFF

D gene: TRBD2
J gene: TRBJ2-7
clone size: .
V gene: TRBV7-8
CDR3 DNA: TGTGCCAGCAGCTTAAATCGTGGGGGGGTACGGTACGAGCAGTACTTC
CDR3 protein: CASSLNRGGVRYEQYF

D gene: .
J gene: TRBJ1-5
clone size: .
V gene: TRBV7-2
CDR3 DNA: TGTGCCAGCAGCTTACGTGGGGGGAGCAATCAGCCCCAGCATTTT
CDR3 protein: CASSLRGGSNQPQHF

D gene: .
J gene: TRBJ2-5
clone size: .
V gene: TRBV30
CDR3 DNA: TGTGCCTGGAGTGTATGGAGGGGTCAAGAGACCCAGTACTTC
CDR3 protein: CAWSVWRGQETQYF

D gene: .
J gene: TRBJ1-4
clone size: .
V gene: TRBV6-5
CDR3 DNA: TGTGCCAGCACCGCGGGGGGGAGTGAAAAACTGTTTTTT
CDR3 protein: CASTAGGSEKLFF

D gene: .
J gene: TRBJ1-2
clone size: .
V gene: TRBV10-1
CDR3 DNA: TGCGCCAGCAGTGATCGTCCGAACGGCAACTATGGCTACACCTTC
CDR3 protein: CASSDRPNGNYGYTF

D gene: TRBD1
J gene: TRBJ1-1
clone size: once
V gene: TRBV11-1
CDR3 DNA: TGTGCCAGCAGCCTTACCACAGGGGTTGCTTTCTTT
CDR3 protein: CASSLTTGVAFF

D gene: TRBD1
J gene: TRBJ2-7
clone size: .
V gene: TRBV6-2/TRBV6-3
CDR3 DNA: TGTGCCAGCAGTTGGGGCGGACAGGGGGAGTACGAGCAGTACTTC
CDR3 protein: CASSWGGQGEYEQYF

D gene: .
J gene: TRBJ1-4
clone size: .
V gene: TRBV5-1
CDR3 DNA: TGCGCCAGCAGCCTCGGCCCCGCCGAGGAAAAACTGTTTTTT
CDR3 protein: CASSLGPAEEKLFF

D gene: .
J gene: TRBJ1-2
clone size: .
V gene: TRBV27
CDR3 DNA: TGTGCCAGCAGAGACAGGTGGGGCTACACCTTC
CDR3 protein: CASRDRWGYTF

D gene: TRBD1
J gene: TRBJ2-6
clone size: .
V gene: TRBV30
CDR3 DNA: TGTGCCTGGAGGGGGACAGGGGGCGCTGGGGCCAACGTCCTGACTTTC
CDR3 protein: CAWRGTGGAGANVLTF

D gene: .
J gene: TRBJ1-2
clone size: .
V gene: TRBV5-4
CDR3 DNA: TGTGCCAGCAGCTTGGGGATAAACTATGGCTACACCTTC
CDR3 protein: CASSLGINYGYTF

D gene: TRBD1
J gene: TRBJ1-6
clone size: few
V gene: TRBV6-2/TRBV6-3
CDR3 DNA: TGTGCCAGCAGCCGGGACAGGGATAATTCACCCCTCCACTTT
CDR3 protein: CASSRDRDNSPLHF

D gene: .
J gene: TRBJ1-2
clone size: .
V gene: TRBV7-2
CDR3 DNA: TGTGCCAGCAGCTTGGCCGGGACTAACTATGGCTACACCTTC
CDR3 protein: CASSLAGTNYGYTF

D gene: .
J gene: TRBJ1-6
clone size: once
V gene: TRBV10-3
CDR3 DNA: TGTGCCATCAGACCGGACAGCGGGAATTCACCCCTCCACTTT
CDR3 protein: CAIRPDSGNSPLHF

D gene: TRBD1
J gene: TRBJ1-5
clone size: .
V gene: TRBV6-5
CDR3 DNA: TGTGCCAGCAGAAAACCGGGACAGGGCAATCAGCCCCAGCATTTT
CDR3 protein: CASRKPGQGNQPQHF

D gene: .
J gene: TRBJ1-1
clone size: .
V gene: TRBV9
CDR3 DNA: TGTGCCAGCAGCCCCGATTTGATTATAGCTTTCTTT
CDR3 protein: CASSPDLIIAFF